This T cell receptor beta chain came from a study of shared clonotypes between healthy human individuals. Germline CDR1 LNHDA, CDR2 SQIVND (reference sequence). The CDR3 extends over 12 amino acids. Trimming took 9 bases from V and 7 from J; bases not matched to a gene: 6. Here immunoSEQ multiplex PCR was the method, and the copy in TCRdb shows in-frame clones only, minus some. The sample yields around 600,000 clones, roughly 97% seen once. This chain links TRBV19 with TRBJ1-3, with 7 bases fitting TRBD1. This TCR derives from a woman under 40 in good health. Sequenced material: naive CD4+ T cells sorted from blood. Subset noted: CD45RA+ positively selected. In nucleotides, the CDR3 is TGTGCCAGCACGGACAGGAGGAACACCATATATTTT. Translation: CASTDRRNTIYF.